The T cell receptor (beta chain) under discussion was sequenced for a study of monozygotic twins with cystic fibrosis. Data came from immunoSEQ multiplex PCR; TCRdb stores just in-frame clones and leaves some out. The sample has under 30,000 clones, 90% seen once. Germline V lookup: CDR1 MNHEY, CDR2 SVGAGI. V lost 4 bases and J 0 bases, leaving 5 bases between the germline ends. This CDR3 region has 13 residues. Sample: blood. The chain links TRBV6-5 to TRBJ2-3, with D uncertain. The receptor comes from a girl aged 2 to 9 with cystic fibrosis. The CDR3 DNA reads as TGTGCCAGCAGTTTTCTGAGCACAGATACGCAGTATTTT. Translating it yields CASSFLSTDTQYF.